This TCR beta chain was sequenced during a study of response to subunit inactivated influenza vaccine. The CDR3 runs 12 residues. Germline loops: CDR1 DFQATT, CDR2 SNEGSKA (reference sequence). V dropped 3 bases and J dropped 5 bases, with 11 bases sitting between them. Via MiXCR, TCRdb re-called the RT-PCR reads, giving one row per CDR3 protein. The table records hundreds of thousands of distinct CDR3 sequences, 15% to 20% of them present only once. This clonotype has only a few counts. The V call is TRBV20-1, the J call TRBJ2-7; D not certain. This sequence originates from a man aged 50 to 59 who received an inactivated influenza vaccine. The sample consisted of PBMCs from blood, taken 5 days after vaccination. The CDR3 protein is CSASEAWHEQYF. The CDR3 DNA is TGCAGTGCTAGCGAAGCTTGGCACGAGCAGTACTTC.